Below, 20 T cell receptor beta chains from the same sample are listed, as sequenced in a study of blood T cell repertoires in COVID-19. Libraries were prepared by immunoSEQ multiplex PCR; TCRdb keeps only in-frame clonotypes and omits some of them. The sample includes 64,000 or so clones, around 86% of them seen just once. The sample was peripheral blood. These receptors all stem from a human donor in a cohort sampled during active COVID-19.

This clone was observed once. The chain couples TRBV7-2 to TRBJ1-1; a weak D match, TRBD1 (6 bases). The CDR3 extends over 15 amino acids. The V gene lost 2 bases and the J gene lost 10 bases, with 20 bases spanning the gap. Germline CDR1 reads SGHTA; CDR2 reads FQGNSA. CDR3 sequence: CASSLRGGGGVGAFF. Here the CDR3 DNA reads TGTGCCAGCAGCTTAAGAGGTGGGGGCGGAGTAGGAGCTTTCTTT. The whole variable domain, remainder taken from reference TRBV7-2 and TRBJ1-1, is GAGVSQSPSNKVTEKGKDVELRCDPISGHTALYWYRQSLGQGLEFLIYFQGNSAPDKSGLPSDRFSAERTGGSVSTLTIQRTQQEDSAVYLCASSLRGGGGVGAFFGQGTRLTVV.

This clone was seen just once. CDR3 loop: CASSITGPNEKLFF. For the CDR3, the DNA is TGTGCCAGTAGTATAACAGGTCCGAATGAAAAACTGTTTTTT. The chain couples TRBV19 to TRBJ1-4, with D tentatively TRBD1 (5 bases). The V end was cut by 2 bases, the J end by 5 bases, with 9 bases between. Germline values: CDR1 LNHDA, CDR2 SQIVND (reference sequence). The CDR3 sequence is 14 residues long.

The chain is built from TRBV18 and TRBJ2-2, with D maybe TRBD1 (6 bases). Trimming left V 1 base short and J 7 bases short, with 13 bases between. The length of the CDR3 is 15 residues. Germline-derived CDR1 and CDR2 are KGHSH and LQKENI. The CDR3 nucleotides read TGTGCCAGCTCACCACGATCAGGGGTCGGCGGGGAGCTGTTTTTT. Translated: CASSPRSGVGGELFF.

As for this clone: Additional DNA sequences in this sample encode the identical CDR3. The V and J genes are TRBV5-6 and TRBJ2-2, with D unclear. The CDR3 is 13 residues long. From germline, CDR1 is SGHDT and CDR2 YYEEEE. Trimming took off 2 bases at V and 3 bases at J, with 5 bases between the two ends. Here the CDR3 DNA reads TGTGCCAGCAGCTTCCGGGACACCGGGGAGCTGTTTTTT. Protein sequence: CASSFRDTGELFF.

The CDR3, as DNA: TGCAGCGGGTGGACTAGCGGGGGAAGGATAGATACGCAGTATTTT. Its protein is CSGWTSGGRIDTQYF. This chain connects TRBV29-1 to TRBJ2-3, with TRBD2 matching over 13 bases. Trimming removed 7 bases from V and 5 bases from J; junction bases left unmatched: 9. The CDR3 is 15 residues long. Looked up from germline, CDR1 is SQVTM and CDR2 is ANQGSEA.

This clone was observed a single time. The chain employs TRBV2 and TRBJ1-5; D not certain. The germline gives CDR1 SNHLY, CDR2 FYNNEI. There are 18 residues in the CDR3. Trimming pared 8 bases from V and 0 bases from J, leaving 23 bases between. CDR3 sequence reads: CASREEAGLLYSNQPQHF. The DNA for the CDR3 is TGTGCCAGCCGCGAGGAGGCAGGTCTGCTATATAGCAATCAGCCCCAGCATTTT.

The chain couples TRBV3-1 (or the pseudogene TRBV3-2) to TRBJ2-5; TRBD2 agrees at 9 bases. J gave up 2 bases and V 0 bases, and 7 bases lay outside the gene matches. Germline assignment: CDR1 LGHDT and CDR2 YNNKEL (reference sequence). The CDR3 contains 17 residues. The CDR3 spells CASSQDFWRGGQETQYF. The CDR3 region has the DNA TGTGCCAGCAGCCAAGATTTTTGGCGGGGGGGTCAAGAGACCCAGTACTTC.

The V gene is TRBV2, the J gene TRBJ1-2; 7 bases are shared with TRBD1. Germline trimming cut 8 bases from V and 5 bases from J; bases unmatched to any gene: 5. The CDR3 length is 12 residues. Germline V gives CDR1 SNHLY, CDR2 FYNNEI. The CDR3 sequence: CASLSGGYGYTF. The CDR3 region has the DNA TGTGCCAGCTTATCAGGGGGGTATGGCTACACCTTC.

This rearrangement joins TRBV7-6 to TRBJ2-7, with D perhaps TRBD1 (6 bases). The germline V and J ends were trimmed by 5 bases and 2 bases, with 19 bases remaining between them. The length of the CDR3 is 16 residues. Germline V gene data show CDR1 as SGHVS and CDR2 as FNYEAQ. Written as DNA, the CDR3 is TGTGCCAGCAGCCCTTCGTCGGCAGGGGTTCCCTACGAGCAGTACTTC. Translation: CASSPSSAGVPYEQYF.

This clone was detected once. This rearrangement joins TRBV4-2 to TRBJ1-4; D might be TRBD1 (5 bases). The V end was cut by 2 bases, the J end by 6 bases, with 16 bases between. Germline V gene data show CDR1 as LGHNA and CDR2 as YNFKEQ. The CDR3 is 16 amino acids. The CDR3 bases are TGTGCCAGCAGCCAAACGTTGGGCAGGGTAGATGAAAAACTGTTTTTT. Encoded protein: CASSQTLGRVDEKLFF.

The chain uses TRBV9 and TRBJ2-5; 13 bases are a match to TRBD2. Per the germline V gene, CDR1 is SGDLS and CDR2 is YYNGEE. The CDR3 runs 20 residues. The V and J ends lost 1 base and 0 bases, in that order; junction bases with no gene match: 12. CDR3 sequence: CASSVRLAGGQKGYQETQYF. In nucleotides, the CDR3 is TGTGCCAGCAGCGTAAGACTAGCGGGGGGCCAAAAGGGGTACCAAGAGACCCAGTACTTC.

The chain has TRBV29-1 and TRBJ1-6, with TRBD1 matching 7 bases. The germline CDR1 and CDR2 sequences are SQVTM and ANQGSEA. V dropped 6 bases and J dropped 7; count of bases not matched to a gene: 9. The CDR3 is 14 residues long. The CDR3: CSVRGPGGNSPLHF. The CDR3 DNA reads as TGCAGCGTGAGAGGGCCAGGGGGGAATTCACCCCTCCACTTT.

The chain couples TRBV7-6 to TRBJ2-7, with D maybe TRBD1 (5 bases). V lost 5 bases and J 0 bases, leaving 14 bases between the germline ends. CDR3 length: 15 residues. The V gene's germline CDR1 is SGHVS and CDR2 FNYEAQ. The DNA for the CDR3 is TGTGCCAGCAGCCCCCAGGGCGGAAGCTCCTACGAGCAGTACTTC. Its translation is CASSPQGGSSYEQYF.

This clone was seen at least ten times. V and J are TRBV7-9 and TRBJ1-1; possibly TRBD1 for D (6 bases). The germline V and J ends were trimmed by 5 bases and 12 bases, with 19 bases remaining between them. CDR1 is SEHNR and CDR2 is FQNEAQ in the germline V gene (reference sequence). CDR3 length: 13 amino acids. CDR3 loop: CASSRQTGSESFF. The CDR3 DNA follows: TGTGCCAGCAGCCGCCAAACAGGGTCGGAGTCTTTCTTT. The full variable domain, rest sourced from reference TRBV7-9 and TRBJ1-1, is DTGVSQNPRHKITKRGQNVTFRCDPISEHNRLYWYRQTLGQGPEFLTYFQNEAQLEKSRLLSDRFSAERPKGSFSTLEIQRTEQGDSAMYLCASSRQTGSESFFGQGTRLTVV.

CDR3 amino acids: CSVAVRETGELFF. For the CDR3, the DNA is TGCAGCGTTGCCGTCCGGGAAACCGGGGAGCTGTTTTTT. The chain couples TRBV29-1 to TRBJ2-2, with D possibly matching TRBD2 (5 bases). The CDR3 totals 13 residues. Germline V lookup: CDR1 SQVTM, CDR2 ANQGSEA. V shed 4 bases and J shed 5 bases, with 11 bases lying between them.

The chain combines TRBV19 with TRBJ2-3, with D hard to call. The germline V and J ends were trimmed by 6 bases and 2 bases, with 9 bases remaining between them. CDR1 is LNHDA, CDR2 SQIVND, per germline (reference sequence). The length of the CDR3 is 13 residues. The CDR3 here is CASRFSSTDTQYF. The CDR3 DNA reads TGTGCCAGTAGGTTCTCTTCCACAGATACGCAGTATTTT.

The genes are TRBV6-1 and TRBJ2-3; D is perhaps TRBD2 (5 bases). Germline V gene lookup returns CDR1 MNHNS and CDR2 SASEGT. V dropped 1 base and J dropped 6 bases, with 14 bases sitting between them. The CDR3 loop spans 15 amino acids. CDR3: CASSEDPLVEDTQYF. The DNA for the CDR3 is TGTGCCAGCAGTGAAGACCCACTAGTCGAGGATACGCAGTATTTT.

The chain is built from TRBV4-1 and TRBJ1-1, with 8 bases that match TRBD1. Germline-derived CDR1 and CDR2 are MGHRA and YSYEKL. V lost 8 bases and J lost 1; bases outside the gene matches: 3. This CDR3 region has 13 residues. In DNA form, the CDR3 reads TGCGCCAGCCGGGACAGGTCGAACACTGAAGCTTTCTTT. Translation: CASRDRSNTEAFF.

V is TRBV2 and J is TRBJ2-3; 8 bases agree with TRBD2. The CDR3 sequence is 15 residues long. Unmatched junction bases numbered 7, after V lost 5 bases and J lost 3 bases. The germline CDR1 and CDR2 sequences are SNHLY and FYNNEI. In nucleotides, the CDR3 is TGTGCCAGCAGTCCACGGGGGGGCCTAACAGATACGCAGTATTTT. Translating gives CASSPRGGLTDTQYF. Based on the CDR3 plus reference TRBV2 and TRBJ2-3, the full variable domain is EPEVTQTPSHQVTQMGQEVILRCVPISNHLYFYWYRQILGQKVEFLVSFYNNEISEKSEIFDDQFSVERPDGSNFTLKIRSTKLEDSAMYFCASSPRGGLTDTQYFGPGTRLTVL.

V and J are TRBV27 and TRBJ2-3; a possible D gene is TRBD1 (6 bases). Germline V gene lookup returns CDR1 MNHEY and CDR2 SMNVEV (reference sequence). Trimming removed 5 bases at V and 1 base at J, with 13 bases between. This CDR3 contains 15 residues. The DNA for the CDR3 is TGTGCCAGCAGTACCACGGACAGCCGCACAGATACGCAGTATTTT. It specifies CASSTTDSRTDTQYF.